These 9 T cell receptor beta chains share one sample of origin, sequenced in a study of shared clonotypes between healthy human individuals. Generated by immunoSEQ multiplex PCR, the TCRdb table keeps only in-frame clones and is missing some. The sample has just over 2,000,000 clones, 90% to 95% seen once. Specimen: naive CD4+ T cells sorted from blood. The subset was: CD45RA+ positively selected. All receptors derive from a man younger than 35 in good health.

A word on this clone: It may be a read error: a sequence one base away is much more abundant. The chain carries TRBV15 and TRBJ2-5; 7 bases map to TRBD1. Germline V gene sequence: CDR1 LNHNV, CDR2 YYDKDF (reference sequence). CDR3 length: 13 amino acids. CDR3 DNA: TGTGCCACCGGCAGAGACAGGGTAGAGACCCAGTACTTC. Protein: CATGRDRVETQYF.

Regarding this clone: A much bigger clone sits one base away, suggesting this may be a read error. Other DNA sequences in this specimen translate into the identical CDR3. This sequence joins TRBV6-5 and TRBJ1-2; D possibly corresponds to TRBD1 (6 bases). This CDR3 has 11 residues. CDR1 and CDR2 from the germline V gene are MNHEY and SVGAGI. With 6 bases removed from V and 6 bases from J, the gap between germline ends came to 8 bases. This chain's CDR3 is CASSQGNGYTF. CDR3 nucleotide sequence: TGTGCCAGCAGCCAGGGGAATGGCTACACCTTC.

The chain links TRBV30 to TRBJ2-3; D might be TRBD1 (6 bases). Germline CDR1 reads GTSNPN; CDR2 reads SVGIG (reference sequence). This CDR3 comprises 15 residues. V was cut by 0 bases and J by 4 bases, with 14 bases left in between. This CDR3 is CAWSVGRQGPDTQYF. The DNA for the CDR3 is TGTGCCTGGAGTGTGGGACGGCAGGGGCCAGATACGCAGTATTTT. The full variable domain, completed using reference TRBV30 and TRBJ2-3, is SQTIHQWPATLVQPVGSPLSLECTVEGTSNPNLYWYRQAAGRGLQLLFYSVGIGQISSEVPQNLSASRPQDRQFILSSKKLLLSDSGFYLCAWSVGRQGPDTQYFGPGTRLTVL.

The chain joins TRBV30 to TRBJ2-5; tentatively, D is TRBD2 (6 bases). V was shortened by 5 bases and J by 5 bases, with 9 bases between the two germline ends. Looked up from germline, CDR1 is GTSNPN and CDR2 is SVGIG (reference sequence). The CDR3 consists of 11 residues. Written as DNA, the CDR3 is TGTGCCTGGGGGGGGAGTGAGACCCAGTACTTC. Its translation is CAWGGSETQYF.

In DNA, the CDR3 is TGCAGCGGGGGACAGGGGGCTCGAGAGCAGTTCTTC. Translated: CSGGQGAREQFF. The genes are TRBV29-1 and TRBJ2-1; 12 bases fit TRBD1. J gave up 10 bases and V 7 bases, and 5 bases lay outside the gene matches. Germline V CDR1 and CDR2: SQVTM, ANQGSEA. This CDR3 comprises 12 residues.

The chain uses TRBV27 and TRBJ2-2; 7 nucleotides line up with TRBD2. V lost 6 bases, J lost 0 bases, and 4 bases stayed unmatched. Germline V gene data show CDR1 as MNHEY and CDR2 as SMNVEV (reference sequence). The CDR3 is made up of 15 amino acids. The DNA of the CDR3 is TGTGCCAGCAGGTTAGCGGGTCCGAACACCGGGGAGCTGTTTTTT. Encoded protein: CASRLAGPNTGELFF.

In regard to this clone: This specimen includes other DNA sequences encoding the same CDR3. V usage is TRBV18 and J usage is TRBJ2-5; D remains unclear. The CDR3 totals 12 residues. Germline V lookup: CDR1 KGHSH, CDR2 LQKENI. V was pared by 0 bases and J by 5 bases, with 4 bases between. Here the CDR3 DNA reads TGTGCCAGCTCACCACCGCAGGAGACCCAGTACTTC. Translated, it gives CASSPPQETQYF.

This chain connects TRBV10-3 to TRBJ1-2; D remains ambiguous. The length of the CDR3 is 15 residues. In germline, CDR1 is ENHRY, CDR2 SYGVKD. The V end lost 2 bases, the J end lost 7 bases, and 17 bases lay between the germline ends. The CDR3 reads CAISEAAWSSGGYTF. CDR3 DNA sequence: TGTGCCATCAGTGAGGCCGCCTGGAGCAGTGGTGGCTACACCTTC.

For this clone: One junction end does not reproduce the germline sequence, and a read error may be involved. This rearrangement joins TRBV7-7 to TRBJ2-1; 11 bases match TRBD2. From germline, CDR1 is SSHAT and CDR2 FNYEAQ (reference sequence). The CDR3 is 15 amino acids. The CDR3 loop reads CASSLAGGTYNEQFF. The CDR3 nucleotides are TGTGCTAGCAGCTTAGCGGGGGGGACCTACAATGAGCAGTTCTTC. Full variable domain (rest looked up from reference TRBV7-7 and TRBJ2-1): GAGVSQSPRYKVTKRGQDVTLRCDPISSHATLYWYQQALGQGPEFLTYFNYEAQPDKSGLPSDRFSAERPEGSISTLTIQRTEQRDSAMYRCASSLAGGTYNEQFFGPGTRLTVL.